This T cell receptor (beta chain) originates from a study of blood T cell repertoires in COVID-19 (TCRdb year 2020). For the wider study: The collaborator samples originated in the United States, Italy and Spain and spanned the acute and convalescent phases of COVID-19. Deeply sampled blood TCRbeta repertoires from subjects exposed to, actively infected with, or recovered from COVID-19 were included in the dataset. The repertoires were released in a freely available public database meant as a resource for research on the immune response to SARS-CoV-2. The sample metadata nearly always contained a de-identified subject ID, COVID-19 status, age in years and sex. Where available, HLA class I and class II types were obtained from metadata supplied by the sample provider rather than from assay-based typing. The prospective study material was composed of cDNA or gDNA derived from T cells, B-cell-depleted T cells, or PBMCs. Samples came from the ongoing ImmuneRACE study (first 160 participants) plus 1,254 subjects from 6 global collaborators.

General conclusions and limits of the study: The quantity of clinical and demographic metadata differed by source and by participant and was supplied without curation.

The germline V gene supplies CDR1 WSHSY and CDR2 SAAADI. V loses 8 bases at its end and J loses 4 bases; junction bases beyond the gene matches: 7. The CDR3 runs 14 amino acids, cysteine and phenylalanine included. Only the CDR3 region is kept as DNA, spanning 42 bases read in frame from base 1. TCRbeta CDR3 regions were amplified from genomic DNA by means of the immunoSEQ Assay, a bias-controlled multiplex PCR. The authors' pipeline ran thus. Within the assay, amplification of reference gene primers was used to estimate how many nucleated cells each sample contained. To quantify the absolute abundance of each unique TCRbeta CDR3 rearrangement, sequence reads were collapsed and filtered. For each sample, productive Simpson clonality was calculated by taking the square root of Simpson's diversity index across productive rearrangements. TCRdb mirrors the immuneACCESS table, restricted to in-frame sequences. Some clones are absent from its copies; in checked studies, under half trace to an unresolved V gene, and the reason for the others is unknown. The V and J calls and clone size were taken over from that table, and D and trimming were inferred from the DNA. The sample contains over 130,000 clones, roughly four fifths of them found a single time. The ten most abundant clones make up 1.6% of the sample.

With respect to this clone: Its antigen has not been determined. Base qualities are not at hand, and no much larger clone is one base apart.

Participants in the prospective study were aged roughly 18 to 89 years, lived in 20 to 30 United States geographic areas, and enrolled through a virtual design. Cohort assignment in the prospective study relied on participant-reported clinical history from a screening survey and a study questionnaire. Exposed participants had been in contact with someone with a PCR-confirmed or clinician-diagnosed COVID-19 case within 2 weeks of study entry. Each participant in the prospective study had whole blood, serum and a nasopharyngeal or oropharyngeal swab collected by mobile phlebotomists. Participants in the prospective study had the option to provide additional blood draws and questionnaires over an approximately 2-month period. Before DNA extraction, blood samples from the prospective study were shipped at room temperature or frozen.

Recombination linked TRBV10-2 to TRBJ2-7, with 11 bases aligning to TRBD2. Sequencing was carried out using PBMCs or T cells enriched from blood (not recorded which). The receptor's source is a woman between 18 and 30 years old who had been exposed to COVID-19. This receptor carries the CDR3 CASVGTSGRYEQYF. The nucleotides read TGCGCCAGCGTCGGAACTAGCGGGAGATACGAGCAGTACTTC.